This is a list of T cell receptor beta chains from one sample in a study of tumor-infiltrating lymphocytes in primary liver carcinoma. TCRdb redid the calling of the multiplex PCR reads with MiXCR, one entry per CDR3 protein. The sample records approximately 110,000 distinct CDR3 sequences, about 68% being singletons. The sequencing sample was made of liver tumor tissue from sampling region 1. Every receptor here comes from a woman in her sixties with primary liver carcinoma and hepatitis B virus infection. Both conserved end residues are trimmed from each CDR3. Each record gives: J gene, clone size, V gene, CDR3 protein. Some rows mark clone size as missing; the rest say once, few, many or name a class of expanded clone.

TRBJ1-3	many	TRBV6-6	ASSQGQAVNTIY
TRBJ2-1	.	TRBV29-1	SVQTGTGEDNEQL
TRBJ2-7	.	TRBV7-8	ASSLSTSGVTYEQY
TRBJ1-1	few	TRBV12-3/TRBV12-4	ASSLPGLAPNTEAF
TRBJ1-1	.	TRBV11-2	SSSLALNTEAF
TRBJ1-2	many	TRBV11-2	ASSPVRGAGGRYGYT
TRBJ2-3	.	TRBV6-2/TRBV6-3	VSLLAGAADTQY
TRBJ1-1	.	TRBV6-5	AIRRDSSEAF
TRBJ2-7	.	TRBV6-1	ASGRDRPHEQY
TRBJ1-2	once	TRBV7-8	VSSPTGEAGGYT
TRBJ2-7	.	TRBV15	ATSIPQSYEQC
TRBJ2-2	.	TRBV11-1	AISLQVGEPS
TRBJ2-3	few	TRBV6-4	ASSDSNGGTDTQY
TRBJ1-5	.	TRBV28	ASSSAGTAAYQPQH
TRBJ2-6	.	TRBV7-3	ASSSGTGRSGAKDLT
TRBJ2-3	many	TRBV6-5	ASSYSLAGSTDTQY
TRBJ2-1	.	TRBV11-3	ASGARGHNEQF
TRBJ2-2	.	TRBV29-1	SARAGTKNTGELF
TRBJ2-7	.	TRBV4-1	ASSQEGSRYYEQY
TRBJ2-3	once	TRBV11-2	ASSPGTWPDTQY
TRBJ2-7	.	TRBV30	AWNLRGRTGGYEQY
TRBJ2-5	many	TRBV11-2	ASSLVLHETQY
TRBJ2-3	.	TRBV11-3	ASSSMSSTDTQY
TRBJ2-7	.	TRBV13	DSSSEGLAGVLYEQY
TRBJ1-5	few	TRBV12-3/TRBV12-4	ASSTAGGVDQPQH
TRBJ1-4	.	TRBV4-1	ASSHLGGGAANEELF
TRBJ2-7	many	TRBV6-5	ASSLAGTGRDEQY
TRBJ2-7	once	TRBV12-3/TRBV12-4	VSSFQMGEQY
TRBJ2-2	.	TRBV29-1	SVGTSTTRELF
TRBJ2-6	many	TRBV5-5	ASSFRRDRVSGANVLT
TRBJ2-1	many	TRBV10-3	AISDLRARGPHYNEQF
TRBJ2-1	few	TRBV5-6	ANSFLARSNNEQF